The 21 T cell receptor beta chains in this list originate from one sample, sequenced in a study of blood T cell repertoires in COVID-19. The assay was immunoSEQ multiplex PCR, and TCRdb's table has in-frame clones only and misses some. The top ten hold about 12% of the sample, which has about 120,000 clones, about 85% seen once. The sample comprised peripheral blood. These receptors all come from a man aged 60-69 years with acute or convalescent COVID-19.

This clone came up a few times. V usage is TRBV7-8 and J usage is TRBJ1-2; 10 positions agree with TRBD1. The ends lost 5 bases at V and 10 bases at J; junction bases unmatched: 7. This CDR3 spans 13 amino acids. Germline V lookup: CDR1 SGHVS, CDR2 FQNEAQ. Here the CDR3 DNA reads TGTGCCAGCAGCCCGGACAGGGGGAAGGACTACACCTTC. As protein: CASSPDRGKDYTF.

The count of this clone is one. The chain employs TRBV6-1 and TRBJ2-1; possibly TRBD2 for D (5 bases). There are 16 residues in the CDR3. Germline CDR1 reads MNHNS; CDR2 reads SASEGT. V lost 1 base and J lost 0, with 10 bases in between. The CDR3 sequence is CASSEGSGSSYNEQFF. The CDR3 DNA is TGTGCCAGCAGTGAAGGGTCGGGGTCCTCCTACAATGAGCAGTTCTTC.

The chain recombines TRBV6-6 with TRBJ2-7; perhaps TRBD2 as D (6 bases). With 7 bases removed from V and 1 base from J, the gap between germline ends came to 14 bases. CDR3 size: 14 residues. CDR1 and CDR2 (germline): MNHNY, SVGAGI (reference sequence). CDR3 bases: TGTGCCAGCAAGGGCGGGGACGTTTCCTACGAGCAGTACTTC. Protein product: CASKGGDVSYEQYF.

V and J are TRBV7-2 and TRBJ1-2; TRBD1 agrees at 9 bases. V dropped 5 bases and J dropped 8; count of bases not matched to a gene: 12. The CDR3 contains 15 residues. In germline, CDR1 is SGHTA, CDR2 FQGNSA. The CDR3, as DNA: TGTGCCAGCAGCGCAGGGACAGGGACCTATATGGGCTACACCTTC. It yields the protein CASSAGTGTYMGYTF.

This chain joins TRBV3-1 (or the pseudogene TRBV3-2) and TRBJ2-3; tentatively, D is TRBD1 (5 bases). Trimming left V 0 bases short and J 10 bases short, with 11 bases between. Germline V lookup: CDR1 LGHDT, CDR2 YNNKEL (reference sequence). This CDR3 contains 13 residues. CDR3 DNA: TGTGCCAGCAGCCAAGATCGGCAGGGTGCGCAGTATTTT. Protein product: CASSQDRQGAQYF.

The chain joins TRBV4-1 to TRBJ2-1; 14 nucleotides line up with TRBD2. The germline V gene has CDR1 MGHRA and CDR2 YSYEKL. The CDR3 has 18 amino acids. The V segment lost 3 bases and the J segment 6 bases; nucleotides outside the gene matches: 10. The CDR3 protein is CASSHYPTGTSGGNEQFF. CDR3 nucleotide sequence: TGCGCCAGCAGCCATTATCCTACCGGGACTAGCGGGGGCAATGAGCAGTTCTTC.

The V gene is TRBV18, the J gene TRBJ1-4; D is perhaps TRBD1 (6 bases). Between the trimmed V and J ends, which lost 3 bases and 6 bases, there was a span of 11 bases. CDR1 is KGHSH, CDR2 LQKENI, per germline. The CDR3 totals 14 residues. The CDR3 spells CASSPYRTDEKLFF. As DNA, the CDR3 is TGTGCCAGCTCACCCTACAGGACAGATGAAAAACTGTTTTTT. Full variable domain (rest looked up from reference TRBV18 and TRBJ1-4): NAGVMQNPRHLVRRRGQEARLRCSPMKGHSHVYWYRQLPEEGLKFMVYLQKENIIDESGMPKERFSAEFPKEGPSILRIQQVVRGDSAAYFCASSPYRTDEKLFFGSGTQLSVL.

J is TRBJ2-2 and V is TRBV10-3; 9 bases line up with TRBD2. With V trimmed by 8 bases and J by 0 bases, 1 base remained unmatched. Germline CDR1 is ENHRY and CDR2 is SYGVKD. The CDR3 is 14 amino acids. This CDR3 reads CAIGGGANTGELFF. Here the CDR3 DNA reads TGTGCCATCGGCGGGGGGGCGAACACCGGGGAGCTGTTTTTT.

In its sample, this clone was seen once. This sequence joins TRBV7-9 and TRBJ1-2, with a tentative D call TRBD1 (5 bases). From germline, CDR1 is SEHNR and CDR2 FQNEAQ (reference sequence). Deletions cut 1 base from V and 3 bases from J, with 6 bases between. CDR3 size: 13 residues. CDR3 in amino acids: CASSLGRDYGYTF. CDR3 nucleotide sequence: TGTGCCAGCAGCTTAGGCAGGGACTATGGCTACACCTTC. Full variable domain (remainder filled in from reference TRBV7-9 and TRBJ1-2): DTGVSQNPRHKITKRGQNVTFRCDPISEHNRLYWYRQTLGQGPEFLTYFQNEAQLEKSRLLSDRFSAERPKGSFSTLEIQRTEQGDSAMYLCASSLGRDYGYTFGSGTRLTVV.

The table lists this clone with a few counts. The chain has TRBV21-1 and TRBJ1-4; the table names TRBD1, a call not compared with the DNA. TRBV21-1 is reported as a pseudogene. The CDR3 has 16 amino acids. The CDR3 bases are TGTGCCAGCAGCAAAGACAGGGGGGCAACTAATGAAAAACTGTTTTTT. Translated: CASSKDRGATNEKLFF.

The J gene is TRBJ2-7, the V gene TRBV21-1; the table's D call of TRBD2 was not tested on the DNA. TRBV21-1 is a pseudogene. The CDR3 extends over 18 amino acids. CDR3 nucleotides: TGTGCCAGCAGCACCTCGGCCAAGGGATCAGGACTAGCCTGTGAGCAGTACTTC. Translation gives CASSTSAKGSGLACEQYF.

This clone has a handful of counts. This chain joins TRBV21-1 and TRBJ1-5. TRBV21-1 has pseudogene status. The CDR3 has 15 amino acids. DNA of the CDR3: TGTGCCAGCAGCGTCATCGAAGCAAGCAATCAGCCCCAGCATTTT. Residues: CASSVIEASNQPQHF.

The genes are TRBV6-5 and TRBJ2-7, with TRBD2 identical over 8 bases. The V gene's germline CDR1 is MNHEY and CDR2 SVGAGI. This CDR3 comprises 15 residues. J gave up 4 bases and V 4 bases, and 9 bases lay outside the gene matches. For the CDR3, the DNA is TGTGCCAGCAGTTCCCACAAAGCGGGAGCTTACGAGCAGTACTTC. As protein: CASSSHKAGAYEQYF.

V gene TRBV28 combines with J gene TRBJ1-5; D remains ambiguous. This CDR3 region has 12 residues. The V end lost 6 bases, the J end lost 6 bases, and 9 bases lay between the germline ends. Germline V gene sequence: CDR1 MDHEN, CDR2 SYDVKM. CDR3 in DNA: TGTGCCAGCAGGGCTCCTAGTCAGCCCCAGCATTTT. Translation gives CASRAPSQPQHF.

The rearrangement links TRBV7-2 to TRBJ2-1; D is perhaps TRBD2 (6 bases). V lost 3 bases to trimming and J lost 0 bases, with 21 bases between them. The germline V gene has CDR1 SGHTA and CDR2 FQGNSA. This CDR3 is 19 amino acids long. DNA for the CDR3: TGTGCCAGCAGCTTGGGGCTCAACCGGGAGCTCCCCTCCTACAATGAGCAGTTCTTC. This gives the protein CASSLGLNRELPSYNEQFF.

This clone was observed a few times. The CDR3 DNA follows: TGTGCCAGCGATCCGCGGTTGAACACTGAAGCTTTCTTT. Protein: CASDPRLNTEAFF. The rearrangement joins TRBV2 to TRBJ1-1; D unresolved. The CDR3 covers 13 residues. V was clipped by 8 bases and J by 0 bases, with 10 bases between them. Germline-derived CDR1 and CDR2 are SNHLY and FYNNEI.

The chain employs TRBV5-4 and TRBJ2-5, with 9 bases identical to TRBD2. The germline V gene has CDR1 SGHNT and CDR2 YYREEE (reference sequence). V was clipped by 0 bases and J by 5 bases; unmatched bases: 14. The CDR3 covers 18 residues. The CDR3 nucleotides read TGTGCCAGCAGCTTGGCCGGGAGGGGTAGCGGGAGATCTGAGACCCAGTACTTC. Its protein is CASSLAGRGSGRSETQYF.

The V call is TRBV28, the J call TRBJ1-2; 10 nucleotides match TRBD1. Trimming removed 10 bases from V and 8 bases from J; junction bases left unmatched: 13. The CDR3 contains 14 residues. The germline V gene has CDR1 MDHEN and CDR2 SYDVKM. The CDR3 loop is CATRGEGTGDGYTF. The DNA for the CDR3 is TGTGCCACCAGAGGGGAAGGGACAGGGGACGGCTACACCTTC.

The chain is built from TRBV27 and TRBJ2-7, with TRBD2 as a possible D gene (5 bases). Germline V gene lookup returns CDR1 MNHEY and CDR2 SMNVEV (reference sequence). The ends were cut back, 4 bases at V and 5 bases at J, with 18 bases in the middle. This CDR3 is built from 15 residues. CDR3: CASSSGPITRNEQYF. The CDR3 DNA follows: TGTGCCAGCAGTTCAGGACCTATTACTAGGAACGAGCAGTACTTC.

The rearrangement links TRBV11-2 to TRBJ2-2, with 11 bases identical to TRBD2. Germline assignment: CDR1 SGHAT and CDR2 FQNNGV. J lost 6 bases, V lost 1 base, and 1 base had no gene match. The CDR3 length is 15 residues. In nucleotides, the CDR3 is TGTGCCAGCAGCTTAGTACTAGCGGGAGCCGGGGAGCTGTTTTTT. This sequence encodes CASSLVLAGAGELFF.

This chain links TRBV20-1 with TRBJ1-2, with D possibly TRBD1 on 5 matching bases. Germline CDR1 reads DFQATT; CDR2 reads SNEGSKA (reference sequence). This CDR3 has 11 residues. Trimming took off 7 bases at V and 9 bases at J, with 15 bases between the two ends. The CDR3 bases are TGCAGTGGAGGCAGGGAGGGGAGCTACACCTTC. This gives the protein CSGGREGSYTF.